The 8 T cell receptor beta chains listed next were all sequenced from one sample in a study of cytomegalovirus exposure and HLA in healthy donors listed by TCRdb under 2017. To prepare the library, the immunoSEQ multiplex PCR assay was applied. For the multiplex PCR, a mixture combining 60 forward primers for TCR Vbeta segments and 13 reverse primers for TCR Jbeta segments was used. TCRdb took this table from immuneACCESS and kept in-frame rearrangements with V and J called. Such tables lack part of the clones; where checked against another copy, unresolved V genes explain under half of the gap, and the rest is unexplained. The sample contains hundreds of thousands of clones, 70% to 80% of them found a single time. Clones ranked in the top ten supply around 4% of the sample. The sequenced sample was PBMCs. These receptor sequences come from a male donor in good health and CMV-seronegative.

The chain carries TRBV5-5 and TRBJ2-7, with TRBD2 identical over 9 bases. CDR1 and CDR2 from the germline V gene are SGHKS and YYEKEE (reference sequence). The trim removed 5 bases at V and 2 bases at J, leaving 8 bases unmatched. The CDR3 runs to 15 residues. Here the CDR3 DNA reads TGTGCCAGCAGTCCGCGGGGGGGGATTACCTACGAGCAGTACTTC. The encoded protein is CASSPRGGITYEQYF.

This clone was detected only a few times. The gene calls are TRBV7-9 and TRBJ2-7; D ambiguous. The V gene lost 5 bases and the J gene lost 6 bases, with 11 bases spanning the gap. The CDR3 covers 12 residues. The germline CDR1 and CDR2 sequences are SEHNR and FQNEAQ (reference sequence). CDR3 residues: CASSPSRVEQYF. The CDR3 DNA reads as TGTGCCAGCAGCCCGTCTCGGGTCGAGCAGTACTTC.

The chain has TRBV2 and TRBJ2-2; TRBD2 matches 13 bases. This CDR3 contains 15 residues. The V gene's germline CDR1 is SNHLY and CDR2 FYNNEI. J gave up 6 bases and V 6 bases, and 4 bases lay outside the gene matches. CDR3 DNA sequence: TGTGCCAGCAGGCCCGGACTAGCGGGAGCCGGGGAGCTGTTTTTT. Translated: CASRPGLAGAGELFF.

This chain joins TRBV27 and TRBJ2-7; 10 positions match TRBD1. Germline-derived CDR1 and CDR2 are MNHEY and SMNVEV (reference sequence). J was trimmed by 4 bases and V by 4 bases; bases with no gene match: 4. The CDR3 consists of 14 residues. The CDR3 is CASSSRDRGYEQYF. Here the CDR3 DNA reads TGTGCCAGCAGTTCCCGGGACAGGGGATACGAGCAGTACTTC.

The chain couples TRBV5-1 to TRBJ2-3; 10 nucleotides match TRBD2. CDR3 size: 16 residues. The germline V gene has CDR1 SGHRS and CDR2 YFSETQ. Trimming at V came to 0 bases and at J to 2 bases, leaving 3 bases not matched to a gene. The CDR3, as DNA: TGCGCCAGCAGCTTGGGTCTAGCGGGAGACACAGATACGCAGTATTTT. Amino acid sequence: CASSLGLAGDTDTQYF.

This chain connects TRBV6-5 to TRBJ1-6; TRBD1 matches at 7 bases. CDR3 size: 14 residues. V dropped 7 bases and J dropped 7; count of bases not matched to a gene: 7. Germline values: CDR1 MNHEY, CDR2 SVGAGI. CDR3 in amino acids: CASTRTGKNSPLHF. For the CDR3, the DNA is TGTGCCAGCACAAGGACAGGAAAGAATTCACCCCTCCACTTT.

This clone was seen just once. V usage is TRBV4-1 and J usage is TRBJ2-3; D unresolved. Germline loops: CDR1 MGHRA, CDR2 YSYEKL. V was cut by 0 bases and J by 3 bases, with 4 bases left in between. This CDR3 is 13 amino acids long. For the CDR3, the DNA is TGCGCCAGCAGCCAAGATCTTACAGATACGCAGTATTTT. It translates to CASSQDLTDTQYF.

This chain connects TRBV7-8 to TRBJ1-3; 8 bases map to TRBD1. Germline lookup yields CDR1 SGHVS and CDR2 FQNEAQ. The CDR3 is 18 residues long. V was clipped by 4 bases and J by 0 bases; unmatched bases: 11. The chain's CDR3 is CASSSRRAQGVSGNTIYF. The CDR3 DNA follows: TGTGCCAGCAGCTCTCGAAGAGCACAGGGGGTCTCTGGAAACACCATATATTTT.